Here is one T cell receptor beta chain with its context. CDR1 is MNHEY, CDR2 SMNVEV, per germline (reference sequence). The ends were cut back, 6 bases at V and 7 bases at J, with 9 bases in the middle. The CDR3 is 11 amino acids. The protocol was immunoSEQ multiplex PCR, while the TCRdb copy is restricted to in-frame clones and leaves out a portion. The table lists over 100,000 clones, under 95% of them singletons. The record originates from a study of T cell responses to AZD1222 COVID-19 vaccine. This clonotype was obtained from an adult who received the AZD1222 COVID-19 vaccine. The chain couples TRBV27 to TRBJ1-1; D ambiguous. The sample here was peripheral blood, taken 28 days after the second AZD1222 dose. The CDR3 region has the DNA TGTGCCAGCAGGAGTGACCTTGAAGCTTTCTTT. Amino acids: CASRSDLEAFF.